These 14 T cell receptor beta chains originate from one sample sequenced in a study of blood T cell repertoires in COVID-19 (dated by TCRdb to 2019 to 2021). Library method: the immunoSEQ multiplex PCR assay. TCRdb stores this immuneACCESS table with in-frame sequences only. Part of the clones is absent; in the studies checked, under half of the shortfall reflects unresolved V genes, and no reason is known for the rest. The sample table shows about 410,000 clones, and 70% to 90% are seen once. The ten largest clones represent under 2% of the sample. The sequencing sample was made of peripheral blood. Source of these receptors: a woman aged 40 to 50 with COVID-19, enrolled during active disease.

The chain combines TRBV27 with TRBJ1-4; D gene ambiguous. The CDR3 totals 15 residues. Trimming left V 8 bases short and J 7 bases short, with 20 bases between. CDR1 MNHEY and CDR2 SMNVEV come from the germline V gene (reference sequence). CDR3 residues: CASGPTEVGGEKLFF. Written as DNA, the CDR3 is TGTGCCAGCGGCCCCACGGAGGTAGGTGGTGAAAAACTGTTTTTT.

The CDR3 nucleotides read TGTGCCAGCAGCTTCTCCCGGGAGGATCGCTACAATGAGCAGTTCTTC. It is translated as CASSFSREDRYNEQFF. The chain joins TRBV7-2 to TRBJ2-1, with TRBD2 matching over 7 bases. The CDR3 consists of 16 residues. Germline V gene sequence: CDR1 SGHTA, CDR2 FQGNSA. J gave up 3 bases and V 3 bases, and 8 bases lay outside the gene matches.

The V and J genes are TRBV6-6 and TRBJ1-1, with 8 positions matching TRBD1. Losses at the gene ends were 2 bases for V and 11 bases for J; bases not matched to a gene: 16. The CDR3 covers 16 residues. The V gene's germline CDR1 is MNHNY and CDR2 SVGAGI (reference sequence). The CDR3 is CASSYPDRAAVRHAFF. In DNA, the CDR3 is TGTGCCAGCAGTTACCCGGACAGGGCAGCGGTACGTCATGCTTTCTTT.

This clone was observed once. The chain uses TRBV7-2 and TRBJ2-7, with D possibly matching TRBD2 (6 bases). Per germline, CDR1 SGHTA and CDR2 FQGNSA. This CDR3 has 16 amino acids. V dropped 6 bases and J dropped 7 bases, with 25 bases sitting between them. Here the CDR3 reads CASSLSIAAPQGEQYF. The CDR3 bases are TGTGCCAGCAGTTTGTCTATAGCGGCTCCCCAAGGGGAGCAGTACTTC.

The gene calls are TRBV29-1 and TRBJ2-2; a possible D gene is TRBD1 (7 bases). V was trimmed by 5 bases and J by 8 bases, leaving 24 bases between them. CDR3 size: 16 residues. CDR1 is SQVTM and CDR2 is ANQGSEA in the germline V gene. CDR3 in amino acids: CSVPRSGDSYPGELFF. The CDR3 DNA sequence: TGCAGCGTTCCTAGATCGGGGGACAGCTATCCGGGGGAGCTGTTTTTT.

The V call is TRBV12-5, the J call TRBJ2-7; tentatively, D is TRBD1 (6 bases). Germline V gives CDR1 LGHNT, CDR2 FRNRAP. The length of the CDR3 is 11 residues. V lost 4 bases and J lost 7, with 8 bases in between. The CDR3 DNA reads as TGTGCTAGTGGTTCAAGGGGGGAGCAGTACTTC. Amino acids: CASGSRGEQYF.

V and J are TRBV13 and TRBJ2-1; D is unresolved. The germline V gene has CDR1 PRHDT and CDR2 FYEKMQ (reference sequence). This CDR3 has 14 residues. The DNA of the CDR3 is TGTGCTTCTAGTCGACGAGAGTCCTACAATGAGCAGTTCTTC. It is translated as CASSRRESYNEQFF.

This chain joins TRBV18 and TRBJ2-7; D is unresolved. The length of the CDR3 is 14 residues. Trimming removed 2 bases at V and 0 bases at J, with 8 bases between. Germline V lookup: CDR1 KGHSH, CDR2 LQKENI. The CDR3 DNA reads as TGTGCCAGCTCACCAACTTTTGGCTCCTACGAGCAGTACTTC. As protein: CASSPTFGSYEQYF.

CDR3 region: CSIAGANEQFF. The CDR3 DNA follows: TGCAGTATAGCGGGAGCGAATGAGCAGTTCTTC. The chain employs TRBV20-1 and TRBJ2-1; TRBD2 aligns across 9 bases. V shed 8 bases, J shed 7 bases, and the junction held 3 bases outside the gene matches. The CDR3 contains 11 residues. Germline V lookup: CDR1 DFQATT, CDR2 SNEGSKA (reference sequence).

The chain has TRBV27 and TRBJ1-5; possibly TRBD1 for D (5 bases). The V gene lost 6 bases and the J gene lost 4 bases, with 16 bases spanning the gap. The CDR3 is 15 residues long. Germline assignment: CDR1 MNHEY and CDR2 SMNVEV (reference sequence). The CDR3 DNA reads TGTGCCAGCAGCCAAAGGGCGGGGGATAATCAGCCCCAGCATTTT. As protein: CASSQRAGDNQPQHF.

This chain connects TRBV28 to TRBJ1-3; perhaps TRBD1 as D (6 bases). CDR1 MDHEN and CDR2 SYDVKM come from the germline V gene. This CDR3 spans 13 amino acids. Trimming cost V 6 bases and J 4 bases, with 10 bases left between them. The CDR3, as DNA: TGTGCCAGCAGACTCCAGGGGGGAAACACCATATATTTT. It codes for CASRLQGGNTIYF.

In this sample, this clone turned up a few times. The chain employs TRBV30 and TRBJ2-3; 7 nucleotides match TRBD2. This CDR3 is 16 amino acids long. Germline V gene lookup returns CDR1 GTSNPN and CDR2 SVGIG (reference sequence). V gave up 4 bases and J gave up 1 base; unmatched junction bases: 11. CDR3 coding DNA: TGTGCCTGGAACCCCCCCCCAGCGGGACGCACAGATACGCAGTATTTT. The encoded protein is CAWNPPPAGRTDTQYF.

This chain uses TRBV7-3 with TRBJ2-7, with TRBD1 identical over 8 bases. The CDR3 loop spans 15 amino acids. CDR1 is SGHTA and CDR2 is FQGTGA in the germline V gene. With 5 bases clipped from V and 2 bases from J, the junction kept 8 bases outside the gene matches. This CDR3 is CASSRGTGYPYEQYF. DNA of the CDR3: TGTGCCAGCAGCCGTGGGACAGGCTATCCCTACGAGCAGTACTTC.

This chain uses TRBV5-4 with TRBJ2-1; the D gene is possibly TRBD1 (5 bases). The CDR3 runs 14 residues. V dropped 4 bases and J dropped 3 bases, with 11 bases sitting between them. Germline V gene data show CDR1 as SGHNT and CDR2 as YYREEE (reference sequence). The CDR3 coding sequence is TGTGCCAGCAGCCCCCGGACAAGCTACAATGAGCAGTTCTTC. Amino acid sequence: CASSPRTSYNEQFF.